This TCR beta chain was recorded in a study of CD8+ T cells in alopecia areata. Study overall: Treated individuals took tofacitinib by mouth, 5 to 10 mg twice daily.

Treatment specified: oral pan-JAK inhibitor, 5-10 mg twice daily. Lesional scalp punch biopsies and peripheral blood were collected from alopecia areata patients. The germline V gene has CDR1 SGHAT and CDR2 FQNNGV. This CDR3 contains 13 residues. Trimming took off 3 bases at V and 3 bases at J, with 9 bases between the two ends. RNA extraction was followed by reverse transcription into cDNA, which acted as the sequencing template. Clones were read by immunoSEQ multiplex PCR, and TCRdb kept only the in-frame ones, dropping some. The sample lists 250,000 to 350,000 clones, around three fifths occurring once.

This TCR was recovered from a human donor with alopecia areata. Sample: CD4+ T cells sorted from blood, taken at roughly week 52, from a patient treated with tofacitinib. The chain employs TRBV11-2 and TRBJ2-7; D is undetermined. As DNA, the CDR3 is TGTGCCAGCAGCTTTACCCTAAACTACGAGCAGTACTTC. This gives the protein CASSFTLNYEQYF.